The clone carrying this T cell receptor (beta chain) was seen a single time. Its antigen remains unknown. Using immunoSEQ multiplex PCR, the repertoire was profiled, and TCRdb retains in-frame clones only, with some absent. The sample has almost 70,000 clones; 74% are singletons. This sample was included in a study of vaccination effects on CD4 cells after COVID-19. Expansion of antigen-specific CD4+ T cells with viral peptide pools was carried out by the ViraFEST assay before sequencing. The culture ran for nine to eleven days, and then CD4+ T cells were isolated. Of the BNT162b2 and mRNA-1273 vaccines, participants received two doses of one or the other. Nucleocapsid antibody tests were negative, and the vaccine recipients had no prior SARS-CoV-2 infection. V lost 7 bases to trimming and J lost 1 base, with 13 bases between them. Germline lookup yields CDR1 MNHEY and CDR2 SVGEGT. The CDR3 consists of 14 residues.

The chain uses TRBV6-2 or TRBV6-3 and TRBJ1-1; possibly TRBD1 for D (5 bases). Specimen: CD4+ T cells from PBMCs cultured with HCoV-229E spike peptides, collected after COVID-19 vaccination. The sequence derives from a human donor who received a COVID-19 vaccine. CDR3 loop: CASNPRRGNTEAFF. CDR3 sequence (DNA): TGTGCCAGCAACCCCCGAAGGGGGAACACTGAAGCTTTCTTT.